Each of the 24 T cell receptor beta chains below was sequenced from the same sample in a study of CD8+CD57+ T cells in acquired aplastic anemia. The use of genomic DNA as template underpinned the TCR beta VDJ and CDR3 profiling. In TCRdb, the reads were re-called with MiXCR into one record per CDR3 protein. Of 200,000 to 250,000 distinct CDR3 sequences in the sample, roughly half were seen once. Patients who underwent sequencing had shown CD8+CD57+ cell expansion by flow cytometry. Sequences were obtained from sorted CD4+, CD8+, or CD8+CD57+ T cells (not recorded which) from PBMCs. The receptors come from a human donor with aplastic anemia.

Comment on this clonotype: A much bigger clone sits one base away, suggesting this may be a read error. V is TRBV9 and J is TRBJ1-1; 8 positions match TRBD1. This CDR3 is 15 amino acids long. Germline lookup yields CDR1 SGDLS and CDR2 YYNGEE. The DNA for the CDR3 is TGTGCCGGCAGCCCCGTCAGGGGGCACGGCACTGAAGCTTTCTTT. Protein sequence: CAGSPVRGHGTEAFF.

The rearrangement uses TRBV6-5 and TRBJ1-5; 7 bases line up with TRBD1. The CDR3 runs to 14 residues. Germline V gene lookup returns CDR1 MNHEY and CDR2 SVGAGI. The junction had 6 bases not matched to a gene; V was cut back by 4 bases and J by 6 bases. For the CDR3, the DNA is TGTGCCAGCAGTTCTACAGGGGAGGTTCAGCCCCAGCATTTT. Protein product: CASSSTGEVQPQHF.

The chain couples TRBV20-1 to TRBJ2-5; D possibly corresponds to TRBD1 (6 bases). The J call may be wrong; the DNA end is better matched by TRBJ2-7. The CDR3 spans 15 residues. The germline V gene has CDR1 DFQATT and CDR2 SNEGSKA (reference sequence). The CDR3 DNA is TGCAGTGCTTCGGACAGCGGAGAGAGCTCCTACGAGCAGTACTTC. As protein: CSASDSGESSYEQYF.

The DNA of the CDR3 is TGTGCCAGCAGTTTCTGGACGGAGACGGGCTACACCTTC. It yields the protein CASSFWTETGYTF. The chain uses TRBV12-3 or TRBV12-4 and TRBJ1-2; no clear D. The CDR3 runs 13 residues. V lost 3 bases and J lost 8, with 13 bases in between.

The V call is TRBV24-1, the J call TRBJ2-1; D could derive from TRBD1 or TRBD2 (6 bases each). Germline CDR1 is KGHDR and CDR2 is SFDVKD. The CDR3 contains 16 residues. V shed 1 base and J shed 5 bases, with 14 bases lying between them. The CDR3 DNA reads TGTGCCACCAGTGATTTCAGGGGCGGGGCAAACAATGAGCAGTTCTTC. It translates to CATSDFRGGANNEQFF.

The chain uses TRBV7-8 and TRBJ1-2, with TRBD1 identical over 7 bases. V lost 6 bases, J lost 6 bases, and 10 bases stayed unmatched. The CDR3 covers 14 residues. Germline loops: CDR1 SGHVS, CDR2 FQNEAQ. CDR3 nucleotides: TGTGCCAGCAGTTCAGGAGATGACAGGGATGGCTACACCTTC. This encodes CASSSGDDRDGYTF.

This clonotype came up once. The V call is TRBV20-1, the J call TRBJ2-3; 12 bases are a match to TRBD2. The V gene end was trimmed by 4 bases and the J gene end by 5 bases; junction bases not matched to a gene: 10. This CDR3 has 16 residues. Germline lookup yields CDR1 DFQATT and CDR2 SNEGSKA (reference sequence). CDR3 in amino acids: CSATNFKTSGGDTQYF. The CDR3 nucleotides are TGCAGTGCTACTAACTTTAAGACTAGCGGGGGAGATACGCAGTATTTT.

The chain carries TRBV27 and TRBJ1-5, with 11 bases aligning to TRBD1. The CDR3 has 16 residues. V lost 2 bases, J lost 6 bases, and 6 bases stayed unmatched. Germline V gene sequence: CDR1 MNHEY, CDR2 SMNVEV (reference sequence). This CDR3 reads CASSLRKGQGVQPQHF. The CDR3 DNA sequence: TGTGCCAGCAGTTTACGCAAGGGACAGGGGGTTCAGCCCCAGCATTTT.

This clonotype was seen many times. V usage is TRBV19 and J usage is TRBJ1-5; D call uncertain. The CDR3 consists of 12 residues. V lost 3 bases, J lost 4 bases, and 4 bases lay in between. CDR1 LNHDA and CDR2 SQIVND come from the germline V gene (reference sequence). The CDR3: CASSMMNQPQHF. The CDR3 DNA is TGTGCCAGTAGTATGATGAATCAGCCCCAGCATTTT.

This clonotype was found once. A single base separates this from a much larger clone, so it may be a read error. The CDR3 carries no conserved terminal phenylalanine or tryptophan, so it likely arises from a read error. DNA for the CDR3: TGCGCCAGCAGCCAAGGAAGGGGTAGGTCCTACGAGCAGTACTCC. Protein product: CASSQGRGRSYEQYS. The chain uses TRBV4-3 and TRBJ2-7; a possible D gene is TRBD1 (5 bases). In germline, CDR1 is LGHNA, CDR2 YSLEER. The V and J ends lost 1 base and 1 base respectively, with 11 bases between them. CDR3 size: 15 residues.

This clonotype was counted once. This likely comes from a read error, as the CDR3 has no conserved phenylalanine or tryptophan at its end. This rearrangement joins TRBV9 to TRBJ2-3, with 8 bases aligning to TRBD2. CDR3 length: 15 amino acids. Germline loops: CDR1 SGDLS, CDR2 YYNGEE. The J segment lost 6 bases and the V segment lost 4 bases, leaving 10 bases of the junction unmatched. Here the CDR3 reads CASSSSGSNYDTQYS. Written as DNA, the CDR3 is TGTGCCAGCAGCTCTAGCGGGTCCAACTACGATACGCAGTATTCT.

The V gene is TRBV20-1, the J gene TRBJ2-1; 8 bases map to TRBD2. The CDR3 totals 15 residues. Germline assignment: CDR1 DFQATT and CDR2 SNEGSKA (reference sequence). V shed 0 bases, J shed 5 bases, and the junction held 6 bases outside the gene matches. CDR3: CSARDWRLANNEQFF. For the CDR3, the DNA is TGCAGTGCTAGAGATTGGAGACTAGCGAACAATGAGCAGTTCTTC.

This clonotype was recorded a few times. This could be a read error, since a much larger clone is one nucleotide away. A read error is likely, as this CDR3 ends without the conserved phenylalanine or tryptophan. CDR3 region: CASSPNDRFNSPLHL. The CDR3 nucleotides read TGCGCCAGCAGCCCAAACGACAGATTTAATTCACCCCTCCACCTT. The V and J genes are TRBV5-1 and TRBJ1-6, with D tentatively TRBD1 (5 bases). V was trimmed by 4 bases and J by 6 bases, leaving 14 bases between them. Germline loops: CDR1 SGHRS, CDR2 YFSETQ. The CDR3 spans 15 residues.

This clonotype has just a few counts. The chain joins TRBV7-9 to TRBJ2-1, with D unclear. V lost 6 bases to trimming and J lost 0 bases, with 12 bases between them. Germline CDR1 SEHNR, CDR2 FQNEAQ (reference sequence). This CDR3 is built from 15 residues. The CDR3 region is CASSLYRSSYNEQFF. The CDR3 nucleotides are TGTGCCAGCAGTTTATACCGGAGCTCCTACAATGAGCAGTTCTTC.

A remark on this clonotype: Mismatch with germline at one junction end may stem from a read error. The rearrangement uses TRBV25-1 and TRBJ1-6; 7 bases map to TRBD1. There are 20 residues in the CDR3. Germline V CDR1 and CDR2: MGHDK, SYGVNS. CDR3 DNA sequence: TGTGCCAGCAGCGAATTATTATCGGGAGGTGCACAGGGGAAAAATTCACCCCTCCACTTC. Residues: CASSELLSGGAQGKNSPLHF.

Details on this clonotype: This may be a read error, as it is one base from a much larger clone. The chain carries TRBV9 and TRBJ1-4; 7 positions match TRBD1. Germline V gene sequence: CDR1 SGDLS, CDR2 YYNGEE. This CDR3 region has 15 residues. The DNA of the CDR3 is TGTGCCAGCAGCGCTAGACAGGGTCTCAGTGAAAGACTGTTTTTT. Encoded protein: CASSARQGLSERLFF.

This clonotype has ten or more counts. This chain connects TRBV19 to TRBJ1-5; the match to TRBD1 covers 9 bases. Germline CDR1 reads LNHDA; CDR2 reads SQIVND (reference sequence). There are 13 residues in the CDR3. V trimming: 8 bases; J trimming: 5 bases; junction bases outside the gene matches: 4. The CDR3 protein is CASGTGFHQPQHF. The DNA of the CDR3 is TGTGCCAGTGGGACAGGGTTCCATCAGCCCCAGCATTTT.

This clonotype was picked up many times. V is TRBV7-2 and J is TRBJ2-7; TRBD2 agrees at 9 bases. The germline gives CDR1 SGHTA, CDR2 FQGNSA. The CDR3 is made up of 15 amino acids. The trim removed 1 base at V and 6 bases at J, leaving 7 bases unmatched. CDR3 residues: CASSLVWREGREQYF. CDR3 nucleotide sequence: TGTGCCAGCAGCTTAGTCTGGCGGGAGGGCCGCGAGCAGTACTTC.

This clonotype was counted at least ten times. The chain joins TRBV13 to TRBJ2-1; 9 positions agree with TRBD2. This CDR3 comprises 17 residues. Trimming cost V 5 bases and J 5 bases; bases outside gene matches: 13. Germline CDR1 and CDR2: PRHDT and FYEKMQ (reference sequence). The CDR3 reads CASSVLVPSGINNEQFF. The CDR3 bases are TGTGCCAGCAGCGTATTGGTACCTAGCGGGATCAACAATGAGCAGTTCTTC. Supplemented by reference TRBV13 and TRBJ2-1, the full variable domain reads AAGVIQSPRHLIKEKRETATLKCYPIPRHDTVYWYQQGPGQDPQFLISFYEKMQSDKGSIPDRFSAQQFSDYHSELNMSSLELGDSALYFCASSVLVPSGINNEQFFGPGTRLTVL.

This chain uses TRBV29-1 with TRBJ1-2; 8 nucleotides match TRBD1. J gave up 6 bases and V 4 bases, and 1 base lay outside the gene matches. Germline V gene lookup returns CDR1 SQVTM and CDR2 ANQGSEA. This CDR3 contains 11 residues. The CDR3 is CSVAGGDGYTF. The CDR3 nucleotides are TGCAGCGTTGCAGGGGGCGATGGCTACACCTTC.

This clonotype was picked up many times. V usage is TRBV4-1 and J usage is TRBJ1-2; possible D gene TRBD1, 6 bases. Trimming removed 1 base at V and 3 bases at J, with 9 bases between. The CDR3 spans 14 residues. The V gene's germline CDR1 is MGHRA and CDR2 YSYEKL. The CDR3 reads CASSQVQGDYGYTF. The CDR3 bases are TGCGCCAGCAGCCAAGTACAGGGTGACTATGGCTACACCTTC.

This clonotype has at least ten counts. The conserved closing phenylalanine or tryptophan is absent in this CDR3, likely reflecting a read error. The V and J genes are TRBV25-1 and TRBJ2-7; a possible D gene is TRBD2 (6 bases). V was shortened by 5 bases and J by 4 bases, with 6 bases between the two germline ends. The germline V gene encodes CDR1 MGHDK and CDR2 SYGVNS. The CDR3 is made up of 11 amino acids. The CDR3 reads CASSSGYEQYS. In DNA form, the CDR3 reads TGTGCCAGCAGTAGCGGGTACGAGCAGTACTCC.

This clonotype has a single count. CDR3 amino acids: CASRGLAGDGETQYF. Written as DNA, the CDR3 is TGCGCCAGCAGAGGACTAGCGGGAGATGGAGAGACCCAGTACTTC. The gene calls are TRBV10-1 and TRBJ2-5; TRBD2 agrees at 13 bases. The germline V gene encodes CDR1 WNHNN and CDR2 SYGVQD (reference sequence). The length of the CDR3 is 15 residues. J gave up 4 bases and V 6 bases, and 5 bases lay outside the gene matches.

The chain recombines TRBV19 with TRBJ1-4, with 7 bases aligning to TRBD1. The CDR3 is 15 amino acids. CDR1 and CDR2 (germline): LNHDA, SQIVND (reference sequence). Unmatched junction bases numbered 8, after V lost 3 bases and J lost 7 bases. The CDR3 region has the DNA TGTGCCAGTAGTATGCCCGCACAGGGGATTGAAAAACTGTTTTTT. Amino acid sequence: CASSMPAQGIEKLFF.